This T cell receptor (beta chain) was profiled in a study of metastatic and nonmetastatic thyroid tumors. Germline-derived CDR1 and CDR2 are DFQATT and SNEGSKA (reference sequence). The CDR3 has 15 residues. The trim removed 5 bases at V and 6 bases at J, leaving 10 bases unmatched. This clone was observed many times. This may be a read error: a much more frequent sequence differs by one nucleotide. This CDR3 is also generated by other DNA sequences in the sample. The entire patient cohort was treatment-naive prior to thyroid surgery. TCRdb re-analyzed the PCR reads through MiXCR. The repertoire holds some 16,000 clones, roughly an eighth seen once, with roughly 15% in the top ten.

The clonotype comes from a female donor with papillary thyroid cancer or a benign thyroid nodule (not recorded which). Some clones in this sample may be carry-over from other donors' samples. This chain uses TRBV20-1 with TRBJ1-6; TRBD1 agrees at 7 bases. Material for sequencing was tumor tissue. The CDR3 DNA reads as TGCAGTGCTCAGGGGGTAAAAGGACCTAATTCACCCCTCCACTTT. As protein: CSAQGVKGPNSPLHF.